The present T cell receptor beta chain was sequenced within a study of OX40 agonist ivuxolimab in advanced cancers. General study points: The study found that CD8+ T cells averaged more expanded clones than CD4+. In the 0.1 to 3.0 mg/kg range, CD4+ and CD8+ blood T cells had expanded clonally by week 6.

The table came from immunoSEQ multiplex PCR; TCRdb's copy has only in-frame clones and leaves some out. The data show tens of thousands of clones, 80% to 90% seen once. In regard to this clone: Its matching antigen is unknown.

The sequence was collected from an adult with an advanced solid tumor such as melanoma, head and neck, liver or kidney cancer. Material: CD4+ or CD8+ T cells sorted from blood, obtained in a trial of the OX40 agonist ivuxolimab.

CDR3 sequence reads: CASSSLAGEGTDTQYF. For the CDR3, the DNA is TGCGCCAGCAGCTCTTTAGCGGGAGAGGGCACAGATACGCAGTATTTT. V usage is TRBV5-1 and J usage is TRBJ2-3; 9 bases align to TRBD2. This CDR3 is built from 16 residues. The ends lost 3 bases at V and 1 base at J; junction bases unmatched: 6. The V gene's germline CDR1 is SGHRS and CDR2 YFSETQ.